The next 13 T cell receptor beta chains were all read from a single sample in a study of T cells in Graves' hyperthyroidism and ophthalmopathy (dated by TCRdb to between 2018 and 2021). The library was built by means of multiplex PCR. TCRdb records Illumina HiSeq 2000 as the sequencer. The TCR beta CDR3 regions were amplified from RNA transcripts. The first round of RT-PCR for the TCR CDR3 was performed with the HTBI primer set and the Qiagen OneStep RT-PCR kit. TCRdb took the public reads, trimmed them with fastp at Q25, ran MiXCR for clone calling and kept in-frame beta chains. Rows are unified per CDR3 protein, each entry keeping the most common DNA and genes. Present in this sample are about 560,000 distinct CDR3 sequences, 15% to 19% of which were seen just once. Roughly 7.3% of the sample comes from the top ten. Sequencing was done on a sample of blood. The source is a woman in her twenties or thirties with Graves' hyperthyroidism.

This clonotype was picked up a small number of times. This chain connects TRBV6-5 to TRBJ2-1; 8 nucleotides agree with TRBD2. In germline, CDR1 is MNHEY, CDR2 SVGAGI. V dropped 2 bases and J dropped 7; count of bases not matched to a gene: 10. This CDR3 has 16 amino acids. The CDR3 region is CASSYGVRGRRNEQFF. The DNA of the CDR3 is TGTGCCAGCAGTTACGGTGTTCGCGGGAGGAGGAATGAGCAGTTCTTC.

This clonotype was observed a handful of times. The CDR3 DNA sequence: TGTGCCAGCAGTAAAGTAGTCTCTGGGGCCAACGTCCTGACTTTC. Translating gives CASSKVVSGANVLTF. This sequence joins TRBV12-3 or TRBV12-4 and TRBJ2-6; D unresolved. This CDR3 has 15 residues. V lost 5 bases to trimming and J lost 0 bases, with 8 bases between them.

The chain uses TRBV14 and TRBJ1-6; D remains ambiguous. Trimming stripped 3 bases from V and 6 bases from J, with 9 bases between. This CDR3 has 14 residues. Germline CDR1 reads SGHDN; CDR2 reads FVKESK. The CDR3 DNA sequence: TGTGCCAGCAGCCACTGGCAGACTAATTCACCCCTCCACTTT. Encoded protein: CASSHWQTNSPLHF.

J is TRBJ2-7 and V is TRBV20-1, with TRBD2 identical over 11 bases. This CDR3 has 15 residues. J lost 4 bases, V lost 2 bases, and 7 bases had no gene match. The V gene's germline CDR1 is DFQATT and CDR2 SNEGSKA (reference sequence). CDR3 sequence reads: CSARPLAGGLYEQYF. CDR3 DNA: TGCAGTGCTAGACCGCTAGCGGGAGGACTTTACGAGCAGTACTTC.

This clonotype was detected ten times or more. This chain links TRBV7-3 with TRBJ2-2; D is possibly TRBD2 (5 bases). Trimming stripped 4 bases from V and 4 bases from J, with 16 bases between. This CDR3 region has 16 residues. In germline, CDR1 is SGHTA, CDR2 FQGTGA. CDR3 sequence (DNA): TGTGCCAGCAGCTCAGCCCTAGCCGGTACCACCGGGGAGCTGTTTTTT. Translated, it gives CASSSALAGTTGELFF.

In DNA form, the CDR3 reads TGTGCCAGCAGCTTGGGAGGTCAACAGACCTCCTACGAGCAGTACTTC. Translation: CASSLGGQQTSYEQYF. The gene calls are TRBV5-4 and TRBJ2-7; D is undetermined. Trimming took off 0 bases at V and 0 bases at J, with 13 bases between the two ends. Per the germline V gene, CDR1 is SGHNT and CDR2 is YYREEE (reference sequence). This CDR3 region has 16 residues.

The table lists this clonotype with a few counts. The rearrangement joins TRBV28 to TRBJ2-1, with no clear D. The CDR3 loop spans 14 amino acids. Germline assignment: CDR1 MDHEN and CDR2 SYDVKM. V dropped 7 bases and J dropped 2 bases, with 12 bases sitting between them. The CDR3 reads CASNPTKTYNEQFF. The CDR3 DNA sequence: TGTGCCAGCAATCCGACAAAAACCTACAATGAGCAGTTCTTC.

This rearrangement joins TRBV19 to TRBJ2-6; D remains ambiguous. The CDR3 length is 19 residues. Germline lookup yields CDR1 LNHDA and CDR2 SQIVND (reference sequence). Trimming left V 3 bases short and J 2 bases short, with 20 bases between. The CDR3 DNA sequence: TGTGCCAGTAGTATCGATCACTGGACGGCTGAACCTGGGGCCAACGTCCTGACTTTC. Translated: CASSIDHWTAEPGANVLTF.

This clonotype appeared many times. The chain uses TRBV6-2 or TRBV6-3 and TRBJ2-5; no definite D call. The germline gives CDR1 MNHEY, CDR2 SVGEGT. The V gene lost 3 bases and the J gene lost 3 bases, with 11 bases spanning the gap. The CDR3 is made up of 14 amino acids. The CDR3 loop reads CASSYGYIEETQYF. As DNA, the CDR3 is TGTGCCAGCAGTTATGGTTACATAGAAGAGACCCAGTACTTC.

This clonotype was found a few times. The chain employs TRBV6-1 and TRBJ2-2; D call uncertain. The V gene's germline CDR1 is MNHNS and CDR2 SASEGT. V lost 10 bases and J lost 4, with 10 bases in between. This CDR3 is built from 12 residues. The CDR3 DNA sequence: TGTGCCATTAACAGTGGCACCGGGGAGCTGTTTTTT. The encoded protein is CAINSGTGELFF.

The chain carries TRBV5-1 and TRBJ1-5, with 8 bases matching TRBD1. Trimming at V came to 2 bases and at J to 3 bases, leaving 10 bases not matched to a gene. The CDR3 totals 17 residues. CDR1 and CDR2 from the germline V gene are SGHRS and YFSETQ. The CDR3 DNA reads TGCGCCAGCAGCTTTTTCCGAGTGGGACAGGACAATCAGCCCCAGCATTTT. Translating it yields CASSFFRVGQDNQPQHF.

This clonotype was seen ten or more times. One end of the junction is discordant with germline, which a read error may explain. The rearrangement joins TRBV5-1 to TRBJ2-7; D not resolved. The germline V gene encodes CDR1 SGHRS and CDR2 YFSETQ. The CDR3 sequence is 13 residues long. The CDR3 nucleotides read TGTGCCAGCAGCTCAACCCGCTCCTACGAGCAGTACTTC. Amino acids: CASSSTRSYEQYF.

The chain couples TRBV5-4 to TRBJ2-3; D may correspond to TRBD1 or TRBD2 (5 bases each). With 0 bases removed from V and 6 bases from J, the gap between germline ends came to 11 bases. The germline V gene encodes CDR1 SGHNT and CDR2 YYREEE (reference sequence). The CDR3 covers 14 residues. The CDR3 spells CASSLVGVSDTQYF. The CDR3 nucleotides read TGTGCCAGCAGCTTGGTGGGGGTGTCGGATACGCAGTATTTT.